This entry is about one TCR beta chain. The record originates from a study of cytomegalovirus exposure and HLA in healthy donors. Repertoires were generated with immunoSEQ multiplex PCR, while TCRdb's copy carries only in-frame clones and drops some. The repertoire holds approximately 56,000 clones, around nine tenths seen once, with roughly 1.1% in the top ten. With 1 base clipped from V and 5 bases from J, the junction kept 7 bases outside the gene matches. Germline-derived CDR1 and CDR2 are MGHRA and YSYEKL. This CDR3 contains 15 residues. This sequence was found in a man younger than 35 in good health and CMV-seronegative. The gene calls are TRBV4-1 and TRBJ2-5, with TRBD2 identical over 7 bases. Sequenced input: PBMCs. The CDR3 bases are TGCGCCAGCAGCCAAGGCCTGGCGGGAGAGGAGACCCAGTACTTC. This sequence encodes CASSQGLAGEETQYF.